What follows are 28 T cell receptor beta chains derived from one specimen sequenced in a study of blood T cell repertoires in COVID-19. TCRdb keeps only in-frame clones here, not all; method: immunoSEQ multiplex PCR. This sample carries about 230,000 clones, 65% to 90% of them seen once, and the ten largest clones take about 8%. Sequencing used peripheral blood. The receptors shown here come from a woman in her fifties or sixties with acute or convalescent COVID-19.

This clone occurred once. The V gene is TRBV7-2, the J gene TRBJ1-1, with D tentatively TRBD1 (5 bases). The germline V and J ends were trimmed by 4 bases and 4 bases, with 10 bases remaining between them. This CDR3 contains 13 residues. CDR1 and CDR2 from the germline V gene are SGHTA and FQGNSA. As DNA, the CDR3 is TGTGCCAGCAGCTCCGGGGGTATCACTGAAGCTTTCTTT. Its protein is CASSSGGITEAFF.

The chain recombines TRBV6-5 with TRBJ1-2, with TRBD1 matching 7 bases. Germline CDR1 is MNHEY and CDR2 is SVGAGI. The CDR3 length is 14 residues. Germline trimming cut 8 bases from V and 4 bases from J; bases unmatched to any gene: 10. CDR3 sequence (DNA): TGTGCCAGCCGCCGACAGGGCGATCGCTATGGCTACACCTTC. As protein: CASRRQGDRYGYTF.

The chain has TRBV28 and TRBJ1-6; a weak D match, TRBD1 (5 bases). The germline V gene has CDR1 MDHEN and CDR2 SYDVKM. This CDR3 spans 12 amino acids. Trimming took off 6 bases at V and 10 bases at J, with 10 bases between the two ends. CDR3 residues: CASRGGGSPLHF. CDR3 nucleotide sequence: TGTGCCAGCAGGGGGGGTGGCTCACCCCTCCACTTT. The full variable domain, completed using reference TRBV28 and TRBJ1-6, is DVKVTQSSRYLVKRTGEKVFLECVQDMDHENMFWYRQDPGLGLRLIYFSYDVKMKEKGDIPEGYSVSREKKERFSLILESASTNQTSMYLCASRGGGSPLHFGNGTRLTVT.

This chain joins TRBV18 and TRBJ1-2; possible D gene TRBD1, 6 bases. This CDR3 has 13 amino acids. In germline, CDR1 is KGHSH, CDR2 LQKENI. Trimming stripped 4 bases from V and 1 base from J, with 7 bases between. CDR3 sequence reads: CASSRDINYGYTF. The CDR3 DNA sequence: TGTGCCAGCTCACGGGACATTAACTATGGCTACACCTTC. The variable domain in full, with the rest retrieved from reference TRBV18 and TRBJ1-2, is NAGVMQNPRHLVRRRGQEARLRCSPMKGHSHVYWYRQLPEEGLKFMVYLQKENIIDESGMPKERFSAEFPKEGPSILRIQQVVRGDSAAYFCASSRDINYGYTFGSGTRLTVV.

V gene TRBV5-1 combines with J gene TRBJ2-2, with 9 bases aligning to TRBD1. The CDR3 extends over 15 amino acids. Trimming removed 5 bases from V and 8 bases from J; junction bases left unmatched: 10. The germline V gene encodes CDR1 SGHRS and CDR2 YFSETQ. DNA for the CDR3: TGCGCCAGCAGGACCGGGACAGGGTTATCAGGGGAGCTGTTTTTT. Protein sequence: CASRTGTGLSGELFF.

The gene calls are TRBV5-4 and TRBJ1-2, with 9 positions matching TRBD1. This CDR3 has 14 residues. The ends lost 4 bases at V and 2 bases at J; junction bases unmatched: 3. Germline assignment: CDR1 SGHNT and CDR2 YYREEE (reference sequence). CDR3 DNA sequence: TGTGCCAGCAGCCGGGACAGGGCGAACTATGGCTACACCTTC. Protein: CASSRDRANYGYTF. Full variable domain (remainder filled in from reference TRBV5-4 and TRBJ1-2): ETGVTQSPTHLIKTRGQQVTLRCSSQSGHNTVSWYQQALGQGPQFIFQYYREEENGRGNFPPRFSGLQFPNYSSELNVNALELDDSALYLCASSRDRANYGYTFGSGTRLTVV.

The chain is built from TRBV7-9 and TRBJ2-5, with D possibly TRBD2 on 6 matching bases. The CDR3 has 16 residues. Germline V gives CDR1 SEHNR, CDR2 FQNEAQ (reference sequence). Trimming left V 1 base short and J 5 bases short, with 17 bases between. The CDR3 is CASSLEQGLLGETQYF. In nucleotides, the CDR3 is TGTGCCAGCAGCTTAGAGCAGGGACTGTTGGGGGAGACCCAGTACTTC.

The V and J genes are TRBV7-2 and TRBJ2-3, with TRBD1 matching over 12 bases. Germline assignment: CDR1 SGHTA and CDR2 FQGNSA. The CDR3 runs to 15 residues. Unmatched junction bases numbered 6, after V lost 5 bases and J lost 6 bases. CDR3 loop: CASSQGTGGLDTQYF. CDR3 bases: TGTGCCAGCAGCCAAGGGACAGGGGGCCTCGATACGCAGTATTTT.

V and J are TRBV11-3 and TRBJ2-1; the D gene is possibly TRBD2 (5 bases). The V and J ends lost 1 base and 8 bases respectively, with 12 bases between them. Per germline, CDR1 SGHNT and CDR2 YENEEA. This CDR3 comprises 14 residues. In nucleotides, the CDR3 is TGTGCCAGCAGCTTAGCGTTTCGGGGTTATGAGCAGTTCTTC. This translates into CASSLAFRGYEQFF.

A note on this clone: The same CDR3 also results from other DNA sequences found in this sample. The gene calls are TRBV6-5 and TRBJ2-2, with a weak D call TRBD2 (5 bases). V shed 5 bases and J shed 0 bases, with 7 bases lying between them. This CDR3 is 14 amino acids long. Per the germline V gene, CDR1 is MNHEY and CDR2 is SVGAGI. Written as DNA, the CDR3 is TGTGCCAGCAGTCTGGACTCGAACACCGGGGAGCTGTTTTTT. Translating it yields CASSLDSNTGELFF.

The chain is built from TRBV3-1 (or the pseudogene TRBV3-2) and TRBJ1-2, with unresolved D. The CDR3 consists of 13 residues. Trimming removed 2 bases at V and 2 bases at J, with 6 bases between. Looked up from germline, CDR1 is LGHDT and CDR2 is YNNKEL (reference sequence). The CDR3 coding sequence is TGTGCCAGCAGCCAATCGGGGAACTATGGCTACACCTTC. Amino acid sequence: CASSQSGNYGYTF.

This clone showed up just a few times. The V gene is TRBV15, the J gene TRBJ1-3, with D tentatively TRBD1 (5 bases). Trimming took off 3 bases at V and 1 base at J, with 10 bases between the two ends. Germline loops: CDR1 LNHNV, CDR2 YYDKDF (reference sequence). The CDR3 contains 15 residues. In DNA form, the CDR3 reads TGTGCCACCAGCAGCCGCCAGGGTTCTGGAAACACCATATATTTT. Amino acids: CATSSRQGSGNTIYF.

The CDR3, as DNA: TGCGCCAGCAGCCTCCCAATAGCGGGGGCGAACACCGGGGAGCTGTTTTTT. It encodes CASSLPIAGANTGELFF. The chain is built from TRBV5-1 and TRBJ2-2; TRBD2 matches 9 bases. There are 17 residues in the CDR3. V shed 4 bases and J 0 bases; nucleotides not matched to a gene: 7. CDR1 is SGHRS and CDR2 is YFSETQ in the germline V gene.

Regarding this clone: Other DNA variants within this sample encode the same CDR3. The chain is built from TRBV6-2 or TRBV6-3 and TRBJ2-5; D gene uncertain. Trimming pared 6 bases from V and 4 bases from J, leaving 6 bases between. The CDR3 runs to 11 residues. Per germline, CDR1 MNHEY and CDR2 SVGEGT. The CDR3 loop is CASSPRETQYF. The CDR3 coding sequence is TGTGCCAGCAGCCCCCGAGAGACCCAGTACTTC.

This clone was recorded once. The chain is built from TRBV15 and TRBJ2-7; TRBD2 matches at 8 bases. The germline CDR1 and CDR2 sequences are LNHNV and YYDKDF (reference sequence). The V gene end was trimmed by 1 base and the J gene end by 5 bases; junction bases not matched to a gene: 4. The length of the CDR3 is 14 residues. The CDR3: CATSRAGGPHEQYF. The CDR3 DNA sequence: TGTGCCACCAGCAGAGCGGGAGGGCCCCACGAGCAGTACTTC.

The rearrangement joins TRBV15 to TRBJ1-2; D uncertain. The CDR3 spans 16 residues. Germline V gives CDR1 LNHNV, CDR2 YYDKDF (reference sequence). V was shortened by 0 bases and J by 7 bases, with 18 bases between the two germline ends. The CDR3: CATSRDRPPKPGGYTF. CDR3 nucleotide sequence: TGTGCCACCAGCAGAGATCGTCCACCAAAACCGGGTGGCTACACCTTC.

The chain recombines TRBV30 with TRBJ1-3, with 9 bases matching TRBD1. The junction had 4 bases not matched to a gene; V was cut back by 3 bases and J by 1 base. The CDR3 runs to 15 residues. CDR1 is GTSNPN, CDR2 SVGIG, per germline (reference sequence). CDR3 in amino acids: CAWSRDRASGNTIYF. The CDR3 DNA reads as TGTGCCTGGAGCCGGGACAGGGCTTCTGGAAACACCATATATTTT.

The sample holds one count of this clone. The V call is TRBV4-1, the J call TRBJ1-2; no definite D call. Trimming shortened V by 1 base and J by 7 bases, and 7 bases separated the two germline ends. The CDR3 has 12 amino acids. The germline V gene has CDR1 MGHRA and CDR2 YSYEKL. CDR3 amino acids: CASSQVRGGYTF. The CDR3 bases are TGCGCCAGCAGCCAAGTTCGCGGTGGCTACACCTTC.

This clone was seen more than once but under ten times. Here the CDR3 DNA reads TGTGCCAGTAGACAGCCAACTAATGAAAAACTGTTTTTT. It translates to CASRQPTNEKLFF. The chain is built from TRBV19 and TRBJ1-4; D is uncertain. The V and J ends lost 6 bases and 0 bases respectively, with 5 bases between them. CDR1 is LNHDA, CDR2 SQIVND, per germline (reference sequence). This CDR3 contains 13 residues.

The rearrangement joins TRBV11-2 to TRBJ2-2, with 8 bases identical to TRBD2. The CDR3 is 15 residues long. The germline gives CDR1 SGHAT, CDR2 FQNNGV. Trimming removed 2 bases from V and 7 bases from J; junction bases left unmatched: 6. CDR3 sequence (DNA): TGTGCCAGCAGCTTACGGGAGGGCCGAAGCGGGGAGCTGTTTTTT. It is translated as CASSLREGRSGELFF.

The chain employs TRBV4-1 and TRBJ2-7; 8 nucleotides match TRBD2. With 3 bases clipped from V and 2 bases from J, the junction kept 6 bases outside the gene matches. The germline V gene has CDR1 MGHRA and CDR2 YSYEKL. This CDR3 contains 15 residues. The CDR3 nucleotides are TGCGCCAGCAGCCACGGACTAGCCGCTACCTACGAGCAGTACTTC. Its translation is CASSHGLAATYEQYF.

The genes are TRBV7-9 and TRBJ2-1; 13 bases fit TRBD2. Per germline, CDR1 SEHNR and CDR2 FQNEAQ (reference sequence). The CDR3 length is 15 residues. J lost 8 bases, V lost 3 bases, and 4 bases had no gene match. As DNA, the CDR3 is TGTGCCAGCAGCTTGGGACTAGCGGGGACCGATGAGCAGTTCTTC. It is translated as CASSLGLAGTDEQFF.

This chain joins TRBV23-1 and TRBJ1-2; the D gene is possibly TRBD1 (6 bases). TRBV23-1 belongs to the ORF category, with a function that is uncertain. V lost 2 bases, J lost 8 bases, and 21 bases lay in between. The CDR3 length is 16 residues. CDR3: CASSQRGCRDTCGYTF. CDR3 DNA: TGCGCCAGCAGTCAAAGGGGGTGCAGGGACACATGCGGCTACACCTTC.

The rearrangement joins TRBV18 to TRBJ1-6; 10 bases are a match to TRBD1. CDR1 is KGHSH and CDR2 is LQKENI in the germline V gene. V shed 5 bases, J shed 5 bases, and the junction held 0 bases outside the gene matches. The CDR3 length is 14 residues. CDR3 residues: CASSGTGDNSPLHF. In DNA, the CDR3 is TGTGCCAGCTCAGGGACAGGGGATAATTCACCCCTCCACTTT.

There are a few counts of this clone. The chain is built from TRBV27 and TRBJ1-2; 9 bases line up with TRBD1. Germline values: CDR1 MNHEY, CDR2 SMNVEV (reference sequence). The CDR3 has 15 residues. V shed 6 bases, J shed 8 bases, and the junction held 13 bases outside the gene matches. As DNA, the CDR3 is TGTGCCAGCAGCCCAAGATCGACAGGGGGAAAAGGCTACACCTTC. Translation: CASSPRSTGGKGYTF.

V gene TRBV2 combines with J gene TRBJ2-7; 10 nucleotides align to TRBD2. The length of the CDR3 is 16 residues. The trim removed 6 bases at V and 3 bases at J, leaving 11 bases unmatched. Germline V gene lookup returns CDR1 SNHLY and CDR2 FYNNEI. This CDR3 is CASRGLGTSADYEQYF. The CDR3, as DNA: TGTGCCAGCAGGGGGCTAGGGACTAGCGCTGACTACGAGCAGTACTTC.

The chain employs TRBV11-1 and TRBJ1-1, with TRBD1 as a possible D gene (5 bases). The CDR3 runs to 13 residues. Germline CDR1 SGHAT, CDR2 FQDESV (reference sequence). The V gene lost 2 bases and the J gene lost 12 bases, with 16 bases spanning the gap. The CDR3 region is CASSLRGVPESFF. CDR3 DNA: TGTGCCAGCAGCTTACGGGGGGTACCTGAGTCTTTCTTT.

The rearrangement joins TRBV20-1 to TRBJ2-3; 7 bases are a match to TRBD1. The CDR3 spans 16 residues. The V and J ends lost 3 bases and 0 bases, in that order; junction bases with no gene match: 9. CDR1 is DFQATT and CDR2 is SNEGSKA in the germline V gene (reference sequence). CDR3 sequence reads: CSASPPGQRSTDTQYF. As DNA, the CDR3 is TGCAGTGCTAGTCCCCCGGGACAGAGAAGCACAGATACGCAGTATTTT.